This is a list of T cell receptor beta chains from one sample in a study of beta chain features in type 1 diabetes. Assay used: immunoSEQ multiplex PCR; TCRdb lists only in-frame clones, some missing. The sample carries about 250,000 clones, 13% to 15% recorded once. The sequenced material came from naive CD4+ T cells from blood. The receptors here all came from a woman between 40 and 50 years old in good health. Each CDR3 is given with its conserved first and last residue. Each record gives: clone size, V gene, J gene, D gene, CDR3 DNA, CDR3 protein. A D gene is named only where the DNA matches it firmly. Size is stated for part of the rows, as once, few or many counts, or as a class when the clone is expanded.

clone size: -; V gene: TRBV7-9; J gene: TRBJ1-2; D gene: TRBD1; CDR3 DNA: TGTGCCAGCAGCTTAGCCGTACTAAAGGACAGGGGGCAATTCTATGGCTACACCTTC; CDR3 protein: CASSLAVLKDRGQFYGYTF
clone size: -; V gene: TRBV5-1; J gene: TRBJ1-2; D gene: -; CDR3 DNA: TGCGCCAGCAGCTTGATCAGGCAGGGCCGAGATGGCTACACCTTC; CDR3 protein: CASSLIRQGRDGYTF
clone size: few; V gene: TRBV29-1; J gene: TRBJ1-1; D gene: -; CDR3 DNA: TGCAGCGTTGGCGTAGTTGGCAGGGTGATTACGGCTTTCTTT; CDR3 protein: CSVGVVGRVITAFF
clone size: many; V gene: TRBV10-3; J gene: TRBJ2-5; D gene: -; CDR3 DNA: TGTGCCATCAGCCCAAGGCTAGAAGAGACCCAGTACTTC; CDR3 protein: CAISPRLEETQYF
clone size: -; V gene: TRBV6-5; J gene: TRBJ2-5; D gene: -; CDR3 DNA: TGTGCCAGCACCTTTTTGGAGACCCAGTACTTC; CDR3 protein: CASTFLETQYF
clone size: few; V gene: TRBV2; J gene: TRBJ2-5; D gene: TRBD2; CDR3 DNA: TGTGCCAGCAGCCCGTTGATGGGGGGGGGTTCCGAGACCCAGTACTTC; CDR3 protein: CASSPLMGGGSETQYF
clone size: -; V gene: TRBV6-5; J gene: TRBJ2-7; D gene: -; CDR3 DNA: TGTGCCAGCAGTTACTCGGGAGCGGACTCCTACGAGCAGTACTTC; CDR3 protein: CASSYSGADSYEQYF
clone size: few; V gene: TRBV7-2; J gene: TRBJ1-5; D gene: -; CDR3 DNA: TGTGCCAGCAGCTCGCAGGGGATGCAACAGCCCCAGCATTTT; CDR3 protein: CASSSQGMQQPQHF
clone size: -; V gene: TRBV4-2; J gene: TRBJ2-2; D gene: TRBD2; CDR3 DNA: TGTGCCAGCAGCCAAATGGGACTAGCTGACACCGGGGAGCTGTTTTTT; CDR3 protein: CASSQMGLADTGELFF
clone size: -; V gene: TRBV5-4; J gene: TRBJ2-5; D gene: -; CDR3 DNA: TGTGCCAGCAGCCCCGGCAGGGGTTCTCGAGAGACCCAGTACTTC; CDR3 protein: CASSPGRGSRETQYF